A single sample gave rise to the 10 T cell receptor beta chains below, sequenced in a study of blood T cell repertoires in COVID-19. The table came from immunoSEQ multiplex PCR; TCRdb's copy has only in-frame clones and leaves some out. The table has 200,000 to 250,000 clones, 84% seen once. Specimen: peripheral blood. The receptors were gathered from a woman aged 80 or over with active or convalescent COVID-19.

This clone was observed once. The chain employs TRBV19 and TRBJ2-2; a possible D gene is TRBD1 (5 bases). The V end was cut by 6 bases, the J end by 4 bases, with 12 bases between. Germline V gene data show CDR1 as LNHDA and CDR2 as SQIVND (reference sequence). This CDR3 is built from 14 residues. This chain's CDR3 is CASSAGSGTGELFF. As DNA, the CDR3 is TGTGCCAGTAGCGCAGGGTCGGGCACCGGGGAGCTGTTTTTT.

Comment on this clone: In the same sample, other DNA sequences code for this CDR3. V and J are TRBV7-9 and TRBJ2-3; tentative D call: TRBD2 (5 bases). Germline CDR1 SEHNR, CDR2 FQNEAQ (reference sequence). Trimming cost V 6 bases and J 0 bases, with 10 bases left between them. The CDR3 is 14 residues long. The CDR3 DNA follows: TGTGCCAGCAGTTTGACGGGGAGCACAGATACGCAGTATTTT. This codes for CASSLTGSTDTQYF. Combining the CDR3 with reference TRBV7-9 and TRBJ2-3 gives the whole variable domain DTGVSQNPRHKITKRGQNVTFRCDPISEHNRLYWYRQTLGQGPEFLTYFQNEAQLEKSRLLSDRFSAERPKGSFSTLEIQRTEQGDSAMYLCASSLTGSTDTQYFGPGTRLTVL.

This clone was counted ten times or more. CDR3: CASTEGTDYNEQFF. In DNA form, the CDR3 reads TGTGCCAGCACCGAGGGGACAGATTACAATGAGCAGTTCTTC. The chain links TRBV5-4 to TRBJ2-1; 7 bases map to TRBD1. J gave up 4 bases and V 6 bases, and 7 bases lay outside the gene matches. This CDR3 spans 14 amino acids. Germline CDR1 and CDR2: SGHNT and YYREEE (reference sequence).

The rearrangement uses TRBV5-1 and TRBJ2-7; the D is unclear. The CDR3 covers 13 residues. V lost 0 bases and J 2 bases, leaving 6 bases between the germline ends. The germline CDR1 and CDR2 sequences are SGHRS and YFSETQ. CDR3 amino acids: CASSLATAYEQYF. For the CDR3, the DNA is TGCGCCAGCAGCTTGGCTACAGCCTACGAGCAGTACTTC.

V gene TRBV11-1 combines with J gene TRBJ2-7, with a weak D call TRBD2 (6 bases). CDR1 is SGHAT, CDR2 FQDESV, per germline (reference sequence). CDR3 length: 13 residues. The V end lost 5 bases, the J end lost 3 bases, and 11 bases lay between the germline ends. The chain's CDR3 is CASSPGTFYEQYF. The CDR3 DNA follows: TGTGCCAGCAGCCCCGGGACTTTCTACGAGCAGTACTTC.

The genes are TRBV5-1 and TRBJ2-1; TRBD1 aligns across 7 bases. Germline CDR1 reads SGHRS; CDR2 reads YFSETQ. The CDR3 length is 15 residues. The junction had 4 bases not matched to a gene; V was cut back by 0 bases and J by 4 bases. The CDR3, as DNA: TGCGCCAGCAGCTTGGGACAGGGTTATTACAATGAGCAGTTCTTC. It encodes CASSLGQGYYNEQFF.

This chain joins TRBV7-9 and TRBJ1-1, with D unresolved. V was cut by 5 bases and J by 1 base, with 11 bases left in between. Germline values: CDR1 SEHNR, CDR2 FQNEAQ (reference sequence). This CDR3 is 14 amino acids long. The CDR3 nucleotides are TGTGCCAGCAGCCTACAGTCTTCGAACACTGAAGCTTTCTTT. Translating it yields CASSLQSSNTEAFF.

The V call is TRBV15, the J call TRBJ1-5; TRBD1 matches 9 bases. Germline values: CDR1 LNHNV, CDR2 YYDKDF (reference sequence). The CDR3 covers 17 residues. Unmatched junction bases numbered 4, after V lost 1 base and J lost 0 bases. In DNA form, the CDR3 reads TGTGCCACCAGCAGAGTGAGACAGGGGGTTAGCAATCAGCCCCAGCATTTT. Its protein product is CATSRVRQGVSNQPQHF.

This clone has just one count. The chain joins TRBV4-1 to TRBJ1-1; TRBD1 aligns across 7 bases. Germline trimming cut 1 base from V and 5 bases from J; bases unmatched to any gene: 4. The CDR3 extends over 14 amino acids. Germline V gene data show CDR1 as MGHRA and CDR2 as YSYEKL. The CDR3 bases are TGCGCCAGCAGCCAAGGACAGGGTCGAACTGAAGCTTTCTTT. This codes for CASSQGQGRTEAFF.

The CDR3 nucleotides read TGTGCCAGCAGCCTAAATCAGGGCTCCTACGAGCAGTACTTC. Amino acid sequence: CASSLNQGSYEQYF. The chain carries TRBV7-9 and TRBJ2-7, with D maybe TRBD1 (5 bases). Deletions cut 5 bases from V and 0 bases from J, with 11 bases between. The V gene's germline CDR1 is SEHNR and CDR2 FQNEAQ (reference sequence). The CDR3 is made up of 14 amino acids. The whole variable domain, remainder taken from reference TRBV7-9 and TRBJ2-7, is DTGVSQNPRHKITKRGQNVTFRCDPISEHNRLYWYRQTLGQGPEFLTYFQNEAQLEKSRLLSDRFSAERPKGSFSTLEIQRTEQGDSAMYLCASSLNQGSYEQYFGPGTRLTVT.